This entry features one T cell receptor beta chain sequence. Its matching antigen is unknown. These data come from a study of response to subunit inactivated influenza vaccine. The study's findings and limits: Few new T cells, the authors suggested, are recruited by each seasonal influenza vaccination.

TCRdb used MiXCR to reprocess the RT-PCR reads, holding one entry per CDR3 protein. The sample has roughly 500,000 distinct CDR3 sequences, approximately 16% seen once. From germline, CDR1 is SGHRS and CDR2 YFSETQ. The V and J ends lost 4 bases and 4 bases respectively, with 8 bases between them. CDR3 length: 13 residues. The material was CD4+ T cells sorted from PBMCs, obtained 23 to 25 months after vaccination. This receptor was obtained from a man aged 50 to 69 who received an inactivated influenza vaccine. The chain has TRBV5-1 and TRBJ2-2; D is uncertain. The DNA for the CDR3 is TGCGCCAGCAGCGAGACAACCACCGGGGAGCTGTTTTTT. As protein: CASSETTTGELFF.